This is a list of T cell receptor beta chains from one sample in a study of blood T cell repertoires in COVID-19. Sequencing was performed with immunoSEQ multiplex PCR; in TCRdb, only in-frame clones are kept and a portion is missing. Of over 150,000 clones in the sample, 80% to 85% are singletons; the top ten hold under 3.5%. What was sequenced was peripheral blood. Source of these receptors: a woman in her fifties or sixties with acute or convalescent COVID-19. CDR3s leave out the opening cysteine and the closing phenylalanine or tryptophan. The order of the fields is clone size, J gene, V gene, CDR3 protein. Not every row has a clone size; where given, it reads once, few, many or a size class.

. | TRBJ2-7 | TRBV12-3/TRBV12-4 | ASSLRGGYEQY
few | TRBJ2-7 | TRBV27 | ASSRLAGTDEQY
. | TRBJ2-6 | TRBV6-4 | ASKEQAGANVLT
. | TRBJ1-3 | TRBV15 | ATSRAHTSNSGNTIY
. | TRBJ1-2 | TRBV23-1 | ASYTQGRVYGYT
. | TRBJ2-5 | TRBV9 | ASSPGLLETQY
. | TRBJ2-3 | TRBV9 | ASSVAGERGTDTQY
. | TRBJ2-3 | TRBV5-6 | ASSLPGQRSTDTQY
. | TRBJ1-6 | TRBV9 | ASSPRDRGGSPLH
. | TRBJ1-6 | TRBV3-1/TRBV3-2 | ASSLLPLGASYNSPLH
. | TRBJ1-2 | TRBV28 | ASSRPGKGGYT
. | TRBJ1-5 | TRBV5-8 | ASSPGTRNQPQH
. | TRBJ2-3 | TRBV6-1 | ASSDSGITDTQY
. | TRBJ1-3 | TRBV6-5 | ASSTRGPSGNTIY
. | TRBJ1-3 | TRBV28 | ASSWPGKSGNTIY
. | TRBJ2-2 | TRBV9 | ASSPKSPGWAANTGELF
. | TRBJ2-1 | TRBV5-6 | ASSSQGPGEQF
few | TRBJ2-1 | TRBV6-1 | ASSDPGLARYNEQF
. | TRBJ2-2 | TRBV7-9 | ASSFGRATGELF
. | TRBJ1-4 | TRBV7-9 | ASSIWTATNEKLF
. | TRBJ2-2 | TRBV29-1 | SVSLTGELF
. | TRBJ1-1 | TRBV6-2/TRBV6-3 | ASSPTGGWNTEAF
. | TRBJ2-3 | TRBV6-5 | ASSQGQGGTDTQY
few | TRBJ1-5 | TRBV5-1 | ASSLSPIMESNQPQH
. | TRBJ1-4 | TRBV7-8 | ASSLVGALGTNEKLF
. | TRBJ1-5 | TRBV19 | ASSIPVGRGNQPQH
. | TRBJ1-6 | TRBV10-2 | ASSEVGTGYYNSPLH
. | TRBJ1-1 | TRBV6-5 | ASSVGQGNTEAF
few | TRBJ1-5 | TRBV6-6 | ASRNRVGQPQH
. | TRBJ2-5 | TRBV5-1 | ASSSGQGRETQY
. | TRBJ2-1 | TRBV6-5 | ASSYSSGGANEQF
. | TRBJ1-1 | TRBV6-5 | ASSVTGGLWTEAF
. | TRBJ1-6 | TRBV27 | ASSVTGSSYNSPLH
. | TRBJ2-2 | TRBV5-1 | ASSSVTNTGELF
. | TRBJ1-1 | TRBV5-1 | ASSGGVMNTEAF
. | TRBJ2-5 | TRBV24-1 | ATSGVVRAGGRETQY
once | TRBJ1-3 | TRBV20-1 | SASQEAGNTIY
. | TRBJ1-2 | TRBV7-9 | ASSRRQGSYGYT
. | TRBJ2-1 | TRBV15 | ATIPSGGAYNEQF
. | TRBJ2-4 | TRBV7-9 | ASSLAGQASKNIQY
. | TRBJ2-5 | TRBV6-2/TRBV6-3 | ASSTPRGVQETQY
few | TRBJ1-3 | TRBV7-6 | ASSLSSRAKSSGNTIY